This T cell receptor beta chain was obtained from a study of beta chain features in type 1 diabetes. V was pared by 9 bases and J by 3 bases, with 11 bases of the junction left unmatched. CDR1 is MDHEN and CDR2 is SYDVKM in the germline V gene. The CDR3 spans 15 residues. All of the isolated RNA was reverse transcribed, so expressed TCRB transcripts were sequenced. The repertoire was sequenced with immunoSEQ multiplex PCR; TCRdb's copy has only in-frame clones and lacks some. The data hold about 930,000 clones, with about a sixth observed a single time. This TCR was sampled from a young woman in good health. Sequenced input: naive CD4+ T cells from blood. The gene calls are TRBV28 and TRBJ2-3; 8 positions match TRBD2. The CDR3 region is CASHPAASGTDTQYF. The CDR3 nucleotides are TGTGCCAGTCATCCCGCGGCTAGCGGGACAGATACGCAGTATTTT.